One and the same sample provided the 30 T cell receptor beta chains below, sequenced in a study of a mutant IDH1 vaccine in newly diagnosed glioma. Profiling relied on immunoSEQ multiplex PCR, and the TCRdb table lists in-frame clones only, not all of them. This sample yields about 66,000 clones, of which 65% to 90% are seen a single time; around 3% belongs to the top ten. Time point meaning: baseline, week 1 (first vaccination visit). Treatment denoted: pre-vaccination baseline after standard-of-care therapy. Sequenced here: PBMCs, sampled from a glioma patient treated with radiotherapy, temozolomide or both. These receptors all come from a man aged 25 to 45 with glioma.

This chain links TRBV5-1 with TRBJ2-3; possible D gene TRBD1, 6 bases. This CDR3 spans 16 amino acids. Germline CDR1 and CDR2: SGHRS and YFSETQ. Trimming took off 0 bases at V and 0 bases at J, with 11 bases between the two ends. CDR3 coding DNA: TGCGCCAGCAGCTTGGGGTGGGGGCTAAGCACAGATACGCAGTATTTT. Translation: CASSLGWGLSTDTQYF.

The chain uses TRBV18 and TRBJ2-5, with D unresolved. Germline CDR1 reads KGHSH; CDR2 reads LQKENI. V lost 1 base, J lost 2 bases, and 8 bases lay in between. This CDR3 comprises 14 residues. CDR3 bases: TGTGCCAGCTCACCACGGGCAGTACAAGAGACCCAGTACTTC. This sequence encodes CASSPRAVQETQYF.

CDR3 amino acids: CASSPNRDRGSHQYF. As DNA, the CDR3 is TGTGCCAGCTCACCTAACCGGGACAGGGGGTCTCACCAGTACTTC. The rearrangement joins TRBV18 to TRBJ2-4; 11 nucleotides match TRBD1. Germline CDR1 reads KGHSH; CDR2 reads LQKENI. This CDR3 is 15 amino acids long. V lost 3 bases, J lost 13 bases, and 11 bases stayed unmatched.

This sequence joins TRBV5-1 and TRBJ1-4, with 7 bases matching TRBD1. The CDR3 is 16 amino acids. Germline CDR1 is SGHRS and CDR2 is YFSETQ. The V gene end was trimmed by 3 bases and the J gene end by 2 bases; junction bases not matched to a gene: 7. In DNA form, the CDR3 reads TGCGCCAGCAGCTACCGGGACAGTTCGACTAATGAAAAACTGTTTTTT. This translates into CASSYRDSSTNEKLFF.

This chain links TRBV6-5 with TRBJ2-7; D is perhaps TRBD2 (6 bases). V gave up 2 bases and J gave up 1 base, with 6 bases separating them. This CDR3 is built from 13 residues. Germline assignment: CDR1 MNHEY and CDR2 SVGAGI. The CDR3 coding sequence is TGTGCCAGCAGTTACGGGGGGTCCTACGAGCAGTACTTC. This encodes CASSYGGSYEQYF.

V gene TRBV27 combines with J gene TRBJ2-7; 8 bases are a match to TRBD1. The CDR3 has 16 amino acids. The trim removed 5 bases at V and 4 bases at J, leaving 13 bases unmatched. Per germline, CDR1 MNHEY and CDR2 SMNVEV (reference sequence). CDR3 residues: CASSKLPGQAIYEQYF. The CDR3 DNA sequence: TGTGCCAGCAGTAAACTACCGGGACAGGCCATTTACGAGCAGTACTTC.

The chain recombines TRBV5-4 with TRBJ2-2, with D unclear. Germline assignment: CDR1 SGHNT and CDR2 YYREEE (reference sequence). This CDR3 is built from 12 residues. Between the trimmed V and J ends, which lost 4 bases and 6 bases, there was a span of 7 bases. The CDR3 DNA reads TGTGCCAGCAGCCCTCCGTCCGGGGAGCTGTTTTTT. Its translation: CASSPPSGELFF. The whole variable domain, filled in from reference TRBV5-4 and TRBJ2-2, reads ETGVTQSPTHLIKTRGQQVTLRCSSQSGHNTVSWYQQALGQGPQFIFQYYREEENGRGNFPPRFSGLQFPNYSSELNVNALELDDSALYLCASSPPSGELFFGEGSRLTVL.

The chain carries TRBV19 and TRBJ2-7; 12 bases fit TRBD1. The trim removed 8 bases at V and 1 base at J, leaving 6 bases unmatched. CDR1 and CDR2 (germline): LNHDA, SQIVND (reference sequence). The CDR3 is 15 amino acids. The CDR3 nucleotides are TGTGCCAGTGCGTCGGGACAGGGGGCTTCCTACGAGCAGTACTTC. Its translation: CASASGQGASYEQYF.

This clone was observed a handful of times. The CDR3 coding sequence is TGTGCCAGTAGTCCCGTCAGGGACTATGGCTACACCTTC. This gives the protein CASSPVRDYGYTF. This chain joins TRBV19 and TRBJ1-2; the D gene is possibly TRBD1 (5 bases). This CDR3 is built from 13 residues. Trimming removed 5 bases at V and 3 bases at J, with 10 bases between. Germline V gene data show CDR1 as LNHDA and CDR2 as SQIVND (reference sequence). Based on the CDR3 plus reference TRBV19 and TRBJ1-2, the full variable domain is DGGITQSPKYLFRKEGQNVTLSCEQNLNHDAMYWYRQDPGQGLRLIYYSQIVNDFQKGDIAEGYSVSREKKESFPLTVTSAQKNPTAFYLCASSPVRDYGYTFGSGTRLTVV.

The V call is TRBV2, the J call TRBJ2-7; no reliable D call. The CDR3 loop spans 11 amino acids. Germline V gives CDR1 SNHLY, CDR2 FYNNEI. With 8 bases removed from V and 3 bases from J, the gap between germline ends came to 8 bases. CDR3: CASFADYEQYF. The CDR3 coding sequence is TGTGCCAGCTTTGCAGACTACGAGCAGTACTTC.

The CDR3 region has the DNA TGTGCCAGTAGCACCGGGACAGGGTACTACGAGCAGTACTTC. It is translated as CASSTGTGYYEQYF. The chain employs TRBV19 and TRBJ2-7, with 9 bases lining up with TRBD1. CDR3 length: 14 residues. Germline assignment: CDR1 LNHDA and CDR2 SQIVND (reference sequence). V gave up 6 bases and J gave up 3 bases; unmatched junction bases: 6.

J is TRBJ1-3 and V is TRBV18; weak D call: TRBD1 (5 bases). From germline, CDR1 is KGHSH and CDR2 LQKENI. The CDR3 covers 15 residues. The germline V and J ends were trimmed by 0 bases and 4 bases, with 10 bases remaining between them. The chain's CDR3 is CASSPPAGSGNTIYF. DNA of the CDR3: TGTGCCAGCTCACCACCGGCAGGGAGCGGAAACACCATATATTTT.

The chain links TRBV6-6 to TRBJ2-5; the D is unclear. This CDR3 is 12 amino acids long. Trimming removed 6 bases at V and 1 base at J, with 6 bases between. Germline V CDR1 and CDR2: MNHNY, SVGAGI (reference sequence). For the CDR3, the DNA is TGTGCCAGCAGCAACATCCAAGAGACCCAGTACTTC. It specifies CASSNIQETQYF.

CDR3 bases: TGTGCCAGCAGCTTAAGGTCCCCGAACACCGGGGAGCTGTTTTTT. Translating gives CASSLRSPNTGELFF. The rearrangement links TRBV7-9 to TRBJ2-2; D unclear. Germline-derived CDR1 and CDR2 are SEHNR and FQNEAQ (reference sequence). V lost 2 bases and J lost 0, with 7 bases in between. This CDR3 has 15 amino acids.

The chain is built from TRBV2 and TRBJ1-5; tentative D call: TRBD1 (6 bases). The CDR3 is 15 residues long. The V gene's germline CDR1 is SNHLY and CDR2 FYNNEI. The germline V and J ends were trimmed by 4 bases and 2 bases, with 12 bases remaining between them. The CDR3 sequence is CASSGRGAGNQPQHF. CDR3 DNA sequence: TGTGCCAGCAGTGGGAGGGGGGCTGGCAATCAGCCCCAGCATTTT.

This sequence joins TRBV5-5 and TRBJ2-7; D might be TRBD1 (6 bases). CDR1 and CDR2 from the germline V gene are SGHKS and YYEKEE (reference sequence). The CDR3 is made up of 15 amino acids. V was cut by 5 bases and J by 3 bases, with 18 bases left in between. The chain's CDR3 is CASRKDRRELYEQYF. Written as DNA, the CDR3 is TGTGCCAGCAGGAAAGACAGGCGAGAACTCTACGAGCAGTACTTC.

The J gene is TRBJ2-7, the V gene TRBV28, with 8 positions matching TRBD2. The CDR3 is 18 residues long. Germline-derived CDR1 and CDR2 are MDHEN and SYDVKM. Losses at the gene ends were 1 base for V and 0 bases for J; bases not matched to a gene: 11. The CDR3 DNA reads as TGTGCCAGCAGTTTATCCCCGGGACTAGGAGCAAGCTCCTACGAGCAGTACTTC. This translates into CASSLSPGLGASSYEQYF.

The genes are TRBV6-5 and TRBJ1-1, with D possibly TRBD1 on 6 matching bases. Germline V CDR1 and CDR2: MNHEY, SVGAGI. There are 15 residues in the CDR3. V was shortened by 4 bases and J by 2 bases, with 14 bases between the two germline ends. The chain's CDR3 is CASSFPSQGNTEAFF. DNA for the CDR3: TGTGCCAGCAGTTTCCCCTCACAGGGAAACACTGAAGCTTTCTTT.

The table lists this clone with a few counts. The chain joins TRBV30 to TRBJ1-5; 9 bases agree with TRBD1. V was pared by 0 bases and J by 5 bases, with 5 bases of the junction left unmatched. Germline CDR1 GTSNPN, CDR2 SVGIG (reference sequence). The CDR3 length is 15 residues. CDR3 in amino acids: CAWSVAGTGHQPQHF. DNA of the CDR3: TGTGCCTGGAGTGTAGCCGGGACAGGGCATCAGCCCCAGCATTTT.

This clone has more than one count but fewer than ten. This chain links TRBV4-2 with TRBJ1-4; 9 bases line up with TRBD1. The CDR3 is made up of 16 amino acids. The junction had 7 bases not matched to a gene; V was cut back by 0 bases and J by 8 bases. Germline CDR1 and CDR2: LGHNA and YNFKEQ. For the CDR3, the DNA is TGTGCCAGCAGCCAAGAACCCGGGACAGGGAGGGAAAAACTGTTTTTT. Residues: CASSQEPGTGREKLFF.

V gene TRBV6-5 combines with J gene TRBJ1-2; D gene unclear. V lost 4 bases and J 4 bases, leaving 19 bases between the germline ends. Germline values: CDR1 MNHEY, CDR2 SVGAGI. CDR3 length equals 16 residues. CDR3 protein: CASSSTGLWSAYGYTF. DNA for the CDR3: TGTGCCAGCAGTTCCACCGGGCTTTGGTCCGCCTATGGCTACACCTTC.

Points on this clone: Other DNA variants within this sample encode the same CDR3. The chain recombines TRBV5-1 with TRBJ2-5, with D perhaps matching TRBD2 (6 bases). V was trimmed by 1 base and J by 1 base, leaving 8 bases between them. In germline, CDR1 is SGHRS, CDR2 YFSETQ. This CDR3 contains 14 residues. CDR3 in amino acids: CASSLTSPQETQYF. The DNA for the CDR3 is TGCGCCAGCAGCTTGACTAGCCCCCAAGAGACCCAGTACTTC.

The CDR3 region has the DNA TGTGCCAGCAGCGTAGGACAGGGAGAGGAAAAACTGTTTTTT. Translating gives CASSVGQGEEKLFF. The chain is built from TRBV9 and TRBJ1-4; TRBD1 aligns across 7 bases. The V and J ends lost 0 bases and 8 bases, in that order; junction bases with no gene match: 4. Germline V gene sequence: CDR1 SGDLS, CDR2 YYNGEE. This CDR3 contains 14 residues.

As concerns this clone: The identical CDR3 is also encoded by other nucleotide sequences in the sample. The chain combines TRBV5-1 with TRBJ2-5; 9 bases map to TRBD2. Germline V gene sequence: CDR1 SGHRS, CDR2 YFSETQ. J was trimmed by 5 bases and V by 3 bases; bases with no gene match: 8. The CDR3 consists of 15 residues. The CDR3 loop reads CASSWGRGGRETQYF. CDR3 DNA sequence: TGCGCCAGCAGCTGGGGGCGGGGGGGCCGTGAGACCCAGTACTTC.

The genes are TRBV19 and TRBJ1-1; TRBD1 is a possible D gene (6 bases). Germline V lookup: CDR1 LNHDA, CDR2 SQIVND (reference sequence). V gave up 7 bases and J gave up 3 bases, with 12 bases separating them. The CDR3 sequence is 13 residues long. For the CDR3, the DNA is TGTGCCAGTAAGAATAGGGGGGACACTGAAGCTTTCTTT. It encodes CASKNRGDTEAFF.

The chain employs TRBV7-2 and TRBJ1-3; 7 nucleotides line up with TRBD1. J lost 4 bases, V lost 5 bases, and 5 bases had no gene match. The CDR3 length is 14 residues. Germline CDR1 and CDR2: SGHTA and FQGNSA. CDR3 sequence reads: CASSIQGFGNTIYF. As DNA, the CDR3 is TGTGCCAGCAGCATACAGGGGTTCGGAAACACCATATATTTT.

The genes are TRBV5-6 and TRBJ2-5; 7 bases are shared with TRBD1. Looked up from germline, CDR1 is SGHDT and CDR2 is YYEEEE. The CDR3 has 15 amino acids. The trim removed 4 bases at V and 1 base at J, leaving 7 bases unmatched. The CDR3 DNA is TGTGCCAGCAGCCAAAATGGACAGGTCCAAGAGACCCAGTACTTC. Its protein product is CASSQNGQVQETQYF.

The chain uses TRBV15 and TRBJ2-3; 8 nucleotides agree with TRBD1. CDR1 is LNHNV and CDR2 is YYDKDF in the germline V gene (reference sequence). There are 15 residues in the CDR3. Unmatched junction bases numbered 11, after V lost 6 bases and J lost 6 bases. CDR3 sequence reads: CATRSTGTGADTQYF. The CDR3 DNA sequence: TGTGCCACCAGGAGCACCGGGACAGGAGCCGATACGCAGTATTTT.

The chain has TRBV19 and TRBJ2-5, with D maybe TRBD1 (6 bases). The DNA end is a closer match to TRBJ2-7, so the J assignment may be wrong. Germline CDR1 and CDR2: LNHDA and SQIVND (reference sequence). The CDR3 length is 13 residues. CDR3 sequence (DNA): TGTGCCAGTAGCATGCTACAGGGAGCCGAGCAGTACTTC. Translating it yields CASSMLQGAEQYF.

The V gene is TRBV27, the J gene TRBJ1-5, with TRBD1 matching 8 bases. The length of the CDR3 is 15 residues. Germline V lookup: CDR1 MNHEY, CDR2 SMNVEV (reference sequence). J lost 0 bases, V lost 8 bases, and 6 bases had no gene match. CDR3 sequence (DNA): TGTGCCAGCGCCCCGGACAGGGTTAGCAATCAGCCCCAGCATTTT. It yields the protein CASAPDRVSNQPQHF.